This TCR beta chain comes out of a study of response to subunit inactivated influenza vaccine. Losses at the gene ends were 3 bases for V and 3 bases for J; bases not matched to a gene: 9. Germline CDR1 LGHNA, CDR2 YSLEER. This CDR3 has 18 residues. One entry per CDR3 protein results from TCRdb running MiXCR on the RT-PCR reads. Among roughly 780,000 distinct CDR3 sequences listed, around 20% were seen once. Sequences were derived from PBMCs from blood, sampled 5 to 6 days after vaccination. The source is a man between 50 and 59 years old who received an inactivated influenza vaccine. The V call is TRBV4-3, the J call TRBJ2-7; TRBD2 aligns across 15 bases. DNA of the CDR3: TGCGCCAGCAGCCAGATCGGACTAGCGGGAGGGCCGGGCTACGAGCAGTACTTC. This gives the protein CASSQIGLAGGPGYEQYF.